This T cell receptor beta chain was recovered during a study of T cell repertoires in cytomegalovirus infection. As for the study in general: Indications of both CMV infection and matching HLA type were provided by public TCR beta signatures. Whole-study results and caveats: CMV carriers with the relevant HLA were identified by cumulative public TCR beta family frequency. What dominated the ex vivo response were HLA-C-restricted CMV-specific TCR beta clonotypes.

This clonotype was detected ten times or more. The antigen remains unidentified. TCRdb called the reads again in MiXCR, with one record for every CDR3 protein. The table records approximately 990,000 distinct CDR3 sequences, approximately 33% of them present only once. This clonotype originated in a human donor in good health (CMV status not recorded). Some clones in this sample may be carry-over from other donors' samples. The material sequenced was cultured CD8+ T cells from PBMCs, taken from culture after CMV antigen stimulation.

The CDR3 reads CASSYLGLAGGASTDTQYF. The CDR3 coding sequence is TGTGCCAGCAGTTACTTGGGACTAGCGGGGGGCGCTAGCACAGATACGCAGTATTTT. V and J are TRBV6-6 and TRBJ2-3, with 15 bases lining up with TRBD2. Losses at the gene ends were 1 base for V and 0 bases for J; bases not matched to a gene: 5. CDR3 length: 19 amino acids. CDR1 is MNHNY and CDR2 is SVGAGI in the germline V gene (reference sequence).